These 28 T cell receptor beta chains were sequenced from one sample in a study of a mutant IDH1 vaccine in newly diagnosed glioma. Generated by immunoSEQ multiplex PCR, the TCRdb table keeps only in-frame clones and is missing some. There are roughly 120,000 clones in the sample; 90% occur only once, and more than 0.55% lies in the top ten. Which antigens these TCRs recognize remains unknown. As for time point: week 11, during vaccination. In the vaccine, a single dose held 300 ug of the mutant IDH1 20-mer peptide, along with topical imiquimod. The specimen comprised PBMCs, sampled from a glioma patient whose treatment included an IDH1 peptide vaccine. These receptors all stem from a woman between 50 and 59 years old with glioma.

The CDR3 bases are TGTGCCAGCAGTTTACGGAACACTGAAGCTTTCTTT. Translation gives CASSLRNTEAFF. The chain joins TRBV28 to TRBJ1-1; D not resolved. The CDR3 is made up of 12 amino acids. From germline, CDR1 is MDHEN and CDR2 SYDVKM. The ends were cut back, 2 bases at V and 1 base at J, with 2 bases in the middle.

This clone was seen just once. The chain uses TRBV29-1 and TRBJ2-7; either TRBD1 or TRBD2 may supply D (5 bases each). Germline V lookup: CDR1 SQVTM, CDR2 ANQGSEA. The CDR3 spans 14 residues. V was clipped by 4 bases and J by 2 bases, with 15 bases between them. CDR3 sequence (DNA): TGCAGCGTTGTCCCTCGGGACCGCACCTACGAGCAGTACTTC. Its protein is CSVVPRDRTYEQYF.

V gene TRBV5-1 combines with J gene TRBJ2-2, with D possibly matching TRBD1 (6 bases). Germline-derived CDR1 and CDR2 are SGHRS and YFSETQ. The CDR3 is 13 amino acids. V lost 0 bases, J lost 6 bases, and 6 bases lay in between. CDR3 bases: TGCGCCAGCAGCTTGGACAGGGCCGGGGAGCTGTTTTTT. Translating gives CASSLDRAGELFF.

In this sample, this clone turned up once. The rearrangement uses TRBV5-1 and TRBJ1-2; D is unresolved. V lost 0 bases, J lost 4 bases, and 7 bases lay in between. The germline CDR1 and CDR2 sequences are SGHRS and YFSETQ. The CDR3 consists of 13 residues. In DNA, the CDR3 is TGCGCCAGCAGCTTGGAGGGCAGCTATGGCTACACCTTC. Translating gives CASSLEGSYGYTF.

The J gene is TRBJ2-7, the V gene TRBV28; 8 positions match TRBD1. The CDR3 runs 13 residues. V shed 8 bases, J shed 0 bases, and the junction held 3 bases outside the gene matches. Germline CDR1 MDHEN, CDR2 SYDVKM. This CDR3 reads CASGQGSSYEQYF. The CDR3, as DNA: TGTGCCAGCGGACAGGGTAGCTCCTACGAGCAGTACTTC. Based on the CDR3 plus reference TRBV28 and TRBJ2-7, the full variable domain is DVKVTQSSRYLVKRTGEKVFLECVQDMDHENMFWYRQDPGLGLRLIYFSYDVKMKEKGDIPEGYSVSREKKERFSLILESASTNQTSMYLCASGQGSSYEQYFGPGTRLTVT.

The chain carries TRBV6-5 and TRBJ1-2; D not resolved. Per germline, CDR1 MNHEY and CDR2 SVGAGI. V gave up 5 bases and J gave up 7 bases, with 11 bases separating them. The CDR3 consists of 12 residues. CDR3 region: CASSTAWGGYTF. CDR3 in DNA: TGTGCCAGCAGTACCGCCTGGGGTGGCTACACCTTC.

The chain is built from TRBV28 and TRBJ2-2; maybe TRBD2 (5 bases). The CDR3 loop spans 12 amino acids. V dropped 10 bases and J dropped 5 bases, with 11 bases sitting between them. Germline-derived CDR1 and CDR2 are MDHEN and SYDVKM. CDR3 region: CATRRETGELFF. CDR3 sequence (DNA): TGTGCCACCCGACGGGAAACCGGGGAGCTGTTTTTT.

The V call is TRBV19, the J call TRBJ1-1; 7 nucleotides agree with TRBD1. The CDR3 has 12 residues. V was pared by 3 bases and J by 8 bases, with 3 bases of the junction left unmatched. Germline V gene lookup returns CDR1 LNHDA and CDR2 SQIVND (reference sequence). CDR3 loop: CASSIGGQEAFF. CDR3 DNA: TGTGCCAGTAGTATCGGGGGACAGGAAGCTTTCTTT.

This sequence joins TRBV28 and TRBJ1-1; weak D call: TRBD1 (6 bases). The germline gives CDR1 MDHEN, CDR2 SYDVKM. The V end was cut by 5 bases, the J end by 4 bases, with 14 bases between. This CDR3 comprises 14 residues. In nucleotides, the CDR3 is TGTGCCAGCAGTCCCGGGACACCAATCACTGAAGCTTTCTTT. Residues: CASSPGTPITEAFF.

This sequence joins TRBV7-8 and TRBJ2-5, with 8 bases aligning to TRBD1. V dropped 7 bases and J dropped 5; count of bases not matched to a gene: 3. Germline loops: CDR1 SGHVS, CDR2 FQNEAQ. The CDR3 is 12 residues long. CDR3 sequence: CASNRDRETQYF. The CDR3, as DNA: TGTGCCAGCAATCGGGACAGGGAGACCCAGTACTTC.

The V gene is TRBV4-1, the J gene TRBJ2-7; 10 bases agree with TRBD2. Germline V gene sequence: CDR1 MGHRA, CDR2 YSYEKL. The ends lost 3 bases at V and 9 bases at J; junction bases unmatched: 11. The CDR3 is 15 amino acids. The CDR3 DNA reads TGCGCCAGCAGCCACCCCGGGAGCGGGAGGGTTGTGCAGTACTTC. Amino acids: CASSHPGSGRVVQYF.

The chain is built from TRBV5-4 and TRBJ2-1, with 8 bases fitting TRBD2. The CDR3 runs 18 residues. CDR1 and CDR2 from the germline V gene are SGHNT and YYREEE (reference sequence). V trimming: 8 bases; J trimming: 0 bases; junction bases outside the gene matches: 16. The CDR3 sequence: CASGSGGLARSSYNEQFF. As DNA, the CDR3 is TGTGCCAGTGGAAGTGGTGGACTAGCAAGGAGCTCCTACAATGAGCAGTTCTTC.

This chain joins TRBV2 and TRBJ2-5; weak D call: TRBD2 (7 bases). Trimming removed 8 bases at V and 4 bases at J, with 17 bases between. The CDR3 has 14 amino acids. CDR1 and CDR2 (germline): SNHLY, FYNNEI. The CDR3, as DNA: TGTGCCAGCCTCAATGGGGGGGGCCGAGAGACCCAGTACTTC. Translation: CASLNGGGRETQYF.

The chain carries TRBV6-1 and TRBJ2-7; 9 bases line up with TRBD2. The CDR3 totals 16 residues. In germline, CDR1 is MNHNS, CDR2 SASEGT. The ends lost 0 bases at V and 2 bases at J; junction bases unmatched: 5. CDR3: CASSEARLAGTYEQYF. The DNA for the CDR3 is TGTGCCAGCAGTGAAGCTCGGCTAGCGGGAACCTACGAGCAGTACTTC.

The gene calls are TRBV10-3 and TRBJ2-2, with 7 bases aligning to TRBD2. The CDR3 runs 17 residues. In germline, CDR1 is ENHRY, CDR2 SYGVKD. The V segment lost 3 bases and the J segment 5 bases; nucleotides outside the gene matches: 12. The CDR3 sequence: CAISETGSGRVTGELFF. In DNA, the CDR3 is TGTGCCATCAGTGAAACGGGATCTGGGAGGGTGACCGGGGAGCTGTTTTTT.

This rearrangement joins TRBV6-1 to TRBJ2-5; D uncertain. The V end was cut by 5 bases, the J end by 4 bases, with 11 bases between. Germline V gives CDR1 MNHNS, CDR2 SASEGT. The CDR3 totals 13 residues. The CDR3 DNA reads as TGTGCCAGCAGTCAAACCAGGACAGAGACCCAGTACTTC. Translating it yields CASSQTRTETQYF.

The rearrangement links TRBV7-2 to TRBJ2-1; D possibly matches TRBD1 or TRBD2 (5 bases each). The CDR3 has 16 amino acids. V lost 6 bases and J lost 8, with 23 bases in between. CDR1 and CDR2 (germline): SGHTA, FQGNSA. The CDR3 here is CASSPSSGTVGDEQFF. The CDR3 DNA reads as TGTGCCAGCAGTCCTTCCTCCGGGACGGTGGGGGATGAGCAGTTCTTC.

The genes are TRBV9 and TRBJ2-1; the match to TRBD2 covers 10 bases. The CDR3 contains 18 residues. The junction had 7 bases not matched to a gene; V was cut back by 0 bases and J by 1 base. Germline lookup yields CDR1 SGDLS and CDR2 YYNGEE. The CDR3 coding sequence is TGTGCCAGCAGCGTAGAGGATCTAGCGGGAGTATCCTACAATGAGCAGTTCTTC. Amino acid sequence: CASSVEDLAGVSYNEQFF.

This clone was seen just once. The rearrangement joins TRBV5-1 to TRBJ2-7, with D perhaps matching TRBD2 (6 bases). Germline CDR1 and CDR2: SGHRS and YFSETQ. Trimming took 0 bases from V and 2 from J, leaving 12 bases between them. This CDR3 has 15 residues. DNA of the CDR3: TGCGCCAGCAGCTTGGCGGGAGTTTCCCCCTACGAGCAGTACTTC. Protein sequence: CASSLAGVSPYEQYF. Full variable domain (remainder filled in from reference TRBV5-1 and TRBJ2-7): KAGVTQTPRYLIKTRGQQVTLSCSPISGHRSVSWYQQTPGQGLQFLFEYFSETQRNKGNFPGRFSGRQFSNSRSEMNVSTLELGDSALYLCASSLAGVSPYEQYFGPGTRLTVT.

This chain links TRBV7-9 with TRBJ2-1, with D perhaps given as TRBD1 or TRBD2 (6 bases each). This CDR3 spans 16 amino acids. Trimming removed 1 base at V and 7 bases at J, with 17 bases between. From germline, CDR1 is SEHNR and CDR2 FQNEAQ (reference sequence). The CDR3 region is CASSLEGGLGKNEQFF. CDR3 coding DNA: TGTGCCAGCAGCTTAGAAGGGGGGCTTGGTAAGAATGAGCAGTTCTTC.

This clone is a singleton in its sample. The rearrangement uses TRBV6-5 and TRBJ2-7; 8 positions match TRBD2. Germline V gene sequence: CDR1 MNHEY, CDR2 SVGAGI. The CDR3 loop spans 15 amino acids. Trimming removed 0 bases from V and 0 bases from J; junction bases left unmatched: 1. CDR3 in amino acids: CASSYSTSDSYEQYF. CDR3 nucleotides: TGTGCCAGCAGTTACTCGACTAGCGACTCCTACGAGCAGTACTTC.

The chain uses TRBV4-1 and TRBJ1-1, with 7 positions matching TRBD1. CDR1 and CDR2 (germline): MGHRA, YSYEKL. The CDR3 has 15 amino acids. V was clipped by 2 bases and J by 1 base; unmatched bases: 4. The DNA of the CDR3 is TGCGCCAGCAGCCAACCTCGGGACAGGAACACTGAAGCTTTCTTT. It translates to CASSQPRDRNTEAFF.

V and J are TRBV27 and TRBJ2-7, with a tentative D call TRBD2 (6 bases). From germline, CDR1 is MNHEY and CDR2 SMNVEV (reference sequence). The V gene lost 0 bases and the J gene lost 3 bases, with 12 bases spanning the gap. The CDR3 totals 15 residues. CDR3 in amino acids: CASSLSWTNRYEQYF. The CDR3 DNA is TGTGCCAGCAGTTTATCGTGGACTAACCGCTACGAGCAGTACTTC.

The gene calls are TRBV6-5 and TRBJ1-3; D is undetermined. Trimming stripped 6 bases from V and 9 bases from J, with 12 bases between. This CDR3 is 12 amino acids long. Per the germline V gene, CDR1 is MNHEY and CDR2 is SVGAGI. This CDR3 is CASSLPAATIYF. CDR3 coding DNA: TGTGCCAGCAGCCTACCCGCGGCCACCATATATTTT.

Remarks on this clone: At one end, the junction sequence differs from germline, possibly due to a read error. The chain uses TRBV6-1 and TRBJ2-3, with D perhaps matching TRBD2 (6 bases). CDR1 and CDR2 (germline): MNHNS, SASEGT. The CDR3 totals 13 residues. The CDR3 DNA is TGTGCCAGCAGCGAAGGGACTACAGATACGCAGTATTTT. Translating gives CASSEGTTDTQYF.

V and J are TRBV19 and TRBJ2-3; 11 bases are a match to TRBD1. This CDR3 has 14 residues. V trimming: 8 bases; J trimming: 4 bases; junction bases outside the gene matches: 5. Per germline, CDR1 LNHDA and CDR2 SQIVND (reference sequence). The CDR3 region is CASGDRGFADTQYF. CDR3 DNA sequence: TGTGCCAGTGGGGACAGGGGGTTTGCAGATACGCAGTATTTT.

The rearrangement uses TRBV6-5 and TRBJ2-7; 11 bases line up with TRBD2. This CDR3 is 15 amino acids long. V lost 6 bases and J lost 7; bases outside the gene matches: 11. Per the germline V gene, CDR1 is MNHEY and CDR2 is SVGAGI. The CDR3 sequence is CASSQTSGDLREQYF. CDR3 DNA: TGTGCCAGCAGCCAGACTAGCGGGGACCTCCGAGAGCAGTACTTC.

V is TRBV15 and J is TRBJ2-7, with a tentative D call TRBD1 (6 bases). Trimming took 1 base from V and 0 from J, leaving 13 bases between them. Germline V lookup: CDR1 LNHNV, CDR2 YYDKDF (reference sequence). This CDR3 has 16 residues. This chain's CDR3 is CATSRGQGRASYEQYF. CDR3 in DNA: TGTGCCACCAGCAGAGGCCAGGGGCGGGCCTCCTACGAGCAGTACTTC.